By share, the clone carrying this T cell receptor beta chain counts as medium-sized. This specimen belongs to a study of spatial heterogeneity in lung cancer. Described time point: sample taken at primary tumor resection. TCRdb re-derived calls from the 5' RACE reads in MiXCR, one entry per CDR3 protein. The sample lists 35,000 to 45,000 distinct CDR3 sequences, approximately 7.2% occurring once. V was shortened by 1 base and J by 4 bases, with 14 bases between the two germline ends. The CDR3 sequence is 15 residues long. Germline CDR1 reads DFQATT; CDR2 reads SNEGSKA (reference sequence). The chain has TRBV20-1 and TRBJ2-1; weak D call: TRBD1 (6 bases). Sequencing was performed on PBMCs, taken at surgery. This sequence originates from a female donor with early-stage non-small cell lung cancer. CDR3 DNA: TGCAGTGCTAGAGCCAGTGGACAGCCATACAATGAGCAGTTCTTC. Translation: CSARASGQPYNEQFF.